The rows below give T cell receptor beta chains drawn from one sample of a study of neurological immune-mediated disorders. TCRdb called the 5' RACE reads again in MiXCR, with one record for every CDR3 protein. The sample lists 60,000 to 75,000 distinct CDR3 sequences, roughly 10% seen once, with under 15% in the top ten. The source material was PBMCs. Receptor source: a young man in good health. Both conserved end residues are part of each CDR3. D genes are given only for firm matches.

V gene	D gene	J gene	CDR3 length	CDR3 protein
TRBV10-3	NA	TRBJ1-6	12	CAIKSGGSPLHF
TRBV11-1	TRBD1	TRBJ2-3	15	CASIPTGESTDTQYF
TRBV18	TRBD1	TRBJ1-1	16	CASSPQLTGANTEAFF
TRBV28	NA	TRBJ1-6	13	CASSYPLLAPLHF
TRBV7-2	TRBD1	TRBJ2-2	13	CASSRTGSGELFF
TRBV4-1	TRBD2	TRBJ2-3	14	CASRPGGSTDTQYF
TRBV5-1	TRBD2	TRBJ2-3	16	CASSLTSGRITDTQYF
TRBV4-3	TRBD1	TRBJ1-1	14	CASSHPDRYTEAFF
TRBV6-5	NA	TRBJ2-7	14	CASSLTEVSYEQYF
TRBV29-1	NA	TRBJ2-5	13	CSVEGVGGETQYF
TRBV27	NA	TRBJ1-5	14	CASSPVGGNQPQHF
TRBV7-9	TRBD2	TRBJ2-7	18	CASISELAGGPGPYEQYF
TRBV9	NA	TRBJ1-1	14	CASSVGPGYTEAFF
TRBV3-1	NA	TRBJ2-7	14	CASSQAHSAYEQYF
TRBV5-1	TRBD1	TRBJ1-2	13	CASSFTGELGYTF
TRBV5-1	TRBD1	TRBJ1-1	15	CASSSGGTAGTEAFF
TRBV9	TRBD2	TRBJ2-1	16	CASSPRPGLAANEQFF